This T cell receptor beta chain stems from a study of cytotoxic CD8 clonotypes in ibrutinib-treated CLL. The CDR3 is 14 amino acids. The trim removed 0 bases at V and 4 bases at J, leaving 1 base unmatched. Germline V lookup: CDR1 MNHNS, CDR2 SASEGT. Repertoires were generated with immunoSEQ multiplex PCR, while TCRdb's copy carries only in-frame clones and drops some. Here the sample spans over 150,000 clones, approximately 72% being singletons. This chain connects TRBV6-1 to TRBJ2-5; 8 bases agree with TRBD1. The source of this sequence is a human donor with chronic lymphocytic leukemia. Source: PBMCs, taken after 24 months of ibrutinib treatment. CDR3 residues: CASSEADRVETQYF. The CDR3 nucleotides are TGTGCCAGCAGTGAAGCGGACAGGGTAGAGACCCAGTACTTC.